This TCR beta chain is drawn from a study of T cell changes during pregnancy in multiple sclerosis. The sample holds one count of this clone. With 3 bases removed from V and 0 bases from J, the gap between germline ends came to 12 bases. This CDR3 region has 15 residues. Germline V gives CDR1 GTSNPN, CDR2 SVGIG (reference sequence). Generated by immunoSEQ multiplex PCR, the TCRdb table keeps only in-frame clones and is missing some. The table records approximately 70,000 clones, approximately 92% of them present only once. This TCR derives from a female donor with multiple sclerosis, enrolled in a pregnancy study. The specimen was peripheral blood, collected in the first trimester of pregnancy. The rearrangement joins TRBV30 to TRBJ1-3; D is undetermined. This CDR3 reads CAWRGRVGSGNTIYF. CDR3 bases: TGTGCCTGGAGGGGGAGGGTGGGCTCTGGAAACACCATATATTTT.